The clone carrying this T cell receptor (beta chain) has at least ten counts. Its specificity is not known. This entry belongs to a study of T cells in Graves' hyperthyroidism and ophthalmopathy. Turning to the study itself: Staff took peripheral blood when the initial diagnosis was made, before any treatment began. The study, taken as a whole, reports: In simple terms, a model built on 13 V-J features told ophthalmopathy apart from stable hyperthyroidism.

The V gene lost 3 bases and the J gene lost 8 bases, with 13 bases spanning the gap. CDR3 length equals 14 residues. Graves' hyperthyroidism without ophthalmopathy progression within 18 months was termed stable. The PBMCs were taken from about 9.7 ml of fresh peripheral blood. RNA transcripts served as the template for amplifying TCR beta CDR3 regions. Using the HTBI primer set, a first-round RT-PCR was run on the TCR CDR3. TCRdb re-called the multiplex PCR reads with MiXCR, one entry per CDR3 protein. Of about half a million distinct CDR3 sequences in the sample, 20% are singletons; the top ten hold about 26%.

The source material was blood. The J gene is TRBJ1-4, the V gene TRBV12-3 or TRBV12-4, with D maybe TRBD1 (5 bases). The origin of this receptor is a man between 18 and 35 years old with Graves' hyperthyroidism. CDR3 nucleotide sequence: TGTGCCAGCAGTTTTAGTGGGCGGGGGGAAAAACTGTTTTTT. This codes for CASSFSGRGEKLFF.